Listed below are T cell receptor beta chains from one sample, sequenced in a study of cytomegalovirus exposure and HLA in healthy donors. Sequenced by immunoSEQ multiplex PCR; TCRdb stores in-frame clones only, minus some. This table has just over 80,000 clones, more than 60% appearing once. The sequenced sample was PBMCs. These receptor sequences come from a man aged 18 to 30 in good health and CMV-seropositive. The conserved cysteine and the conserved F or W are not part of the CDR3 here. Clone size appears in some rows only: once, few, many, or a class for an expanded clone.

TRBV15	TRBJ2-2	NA	ATSRDHFSKELF
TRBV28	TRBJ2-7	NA	ASSITTYEQY
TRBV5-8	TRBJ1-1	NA	ASSLVRNTEAF
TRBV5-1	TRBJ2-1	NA	ASSLVGTSSYNEQF
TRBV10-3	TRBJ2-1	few	AIRELAAYNEQF
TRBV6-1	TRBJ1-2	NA	ASSEIEVLYGYT
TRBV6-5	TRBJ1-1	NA	ASSLAGTGRKAF
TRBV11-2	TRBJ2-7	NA	ASSRQGPAYEQY
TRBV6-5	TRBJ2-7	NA	ASSTRTAYEQY
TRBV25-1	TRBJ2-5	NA	ASSSTFSGGETQY
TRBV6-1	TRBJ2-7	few	ASSLGIDVGAEQY
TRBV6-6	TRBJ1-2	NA	ASRPQGLGGYT
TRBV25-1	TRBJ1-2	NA	ASSEVGGAGGYT